These 23 T cell receptor beta chains were all obtained from the same sample, sequenced in a study of shared clonotypes between healthy human individuals. The repertoire was sequenced with immunoSEQ multiplex PCR; TCRdb's copy has only in-frame clones and lacks some. The sample has around 2.5 million clones; 93% are singletons. The sequencing sample was made of naive CD4+ T cells from PBMCs. The subset here: CD45RA+ positively selected. The receptor set was obtained from a man aged 18-30 years in good health. Some clones in this sample may be carry-over from other donors' samples.

This sequence joins TRBV30 and TRBJ2-7; D gene ambiguous. The CDR3 consists of 12 residues. CDR1 and CDR2 from the germline V gene are GTSNPN and SVGIG (reference sequence). With 1 base removed from V and 6 bases from J, the gap between germline ends came to 10 bases. CDR3 sequence: CAWSEQGGEQYF. The CDR3, as DNA: TGTGCCTGGAGTGAACAAGGCGGCGAGCAGTACTTC.

Comments on this clone: The germline gene is not matched at one end of the junction; a read error may be the cause. The chain links TRBV11-2 to TRBJ2-7; 7 bases line up with TRBD2. Germline V lookup: CDR1 SGHAT, CDR2 FQNNGV. The CDR3 sequence is 14 residues long. This chain's CDR3 is CASTLGGTVSSPFF. The CDR3 DNA sequence: TGTGCCAGCACCTTGGGGGGGACCGTTTCTAGCCCCTTCTTC.

CDR3 sequence (DNA): TGTGCCAGCAGTGACCCCGAGACCACCAAGAATGAGCAGTTCTTC. Its protein is CASSDPETTKNEQFF. This chain uses TRBV25-1 with TRBJ2-1; D is uncertain. With 3 bases removed from V and 7 bases from J, the gap between germline ends came to 16 bases. Germline CDR1 reads MGHDK; CDR2 reads SYGVNS. There are 15 residues in the CDR3.

Remarks on this clone: The germline gene is not matched at one end of the junction; a read error may be the cause. Distinct nucleotide sequences in the sample also encode this CDR3. The chain employs TRBV18 and TRBJ2-3, with D perhaps matching TRBD1 (6 bases). The germline gives CDR1 KGHSH, CDR2 LQKENI. The CDR3 covers 14 residues. CDR3 amino acids: CASSPLGGTDTQYF. The CDR3 bases are TGTGCCAGCTCCCCACTAGGGGGTACAGATACGCAGTATTTT.

This sequence joins TRBV5-8 and TRBJ2-5; TRBD1 matches 8 bases. The CDR3 length is 14 residues. V shed 4 bases and J 5 bases; nucleotides not matched to a gene: 7. Germline values: CDR1 SGHTS, CDR2 YDEGEE. CDR3 bases: TGTGCCAGCAGCCCCCCGGACAGGGTGGAGACCCAGTACTTC. It yields the protein CASSPPDRVETQYF.

This clone appeared a single time. The chain has TRBV5-1 and TRBJ2-2, with TRBD2 matching over 11 bases. CDR3 length equals 15 residues. V lost 4 bases and J lost 9; bases outside the gene matches: 8. Germline V gene lookup returns CDR1 SGHRS and CDR2 YFSETQ. The chain's CDR3 is CASSTGLADNRELFF. The CDR3 DNA is TGCGCCAGCAGCACGGGACTAGCGGACAACCGGGAGCTGTTTTTT. Full variable domain (rest looked up from reference TRBV5-1 and TRBJ2-2): KAGVTQTPRYLIKTRGQQVTLSCSPISGHRSVSWYQQTPGQGLQFLFEYFSETQRNKGNFPGRFSGRQFSNSRSEMNVSTLELGDSALYLCASSTGLADNRELFFGEGSRLTVL.

The chain is built from TRBV5-6 and TRBJ2-7; possible D gene TRBD2, 6 bases. The CDR3 has 15 residues. The germline CDR1 and CDR2 sequences are SGHDT and YYEEEE. V shed 4 bases and J shed 2 bases, with 16 bases lying between them. The CDR3 coding sequence is TGTGCCAGCAGCCTACCGGGACTGACTGCCTACGAGCAGTACTTC. Translated, it gives CASSLPGLTAYEQYF.

The chain combines TRBV5-5 with TRBJ2-1, with a tentative D call TRBD1 (6 bases). The germline V gene encodes CDR1 SGHKS and CDR2 YYEKEE (reference sequence). V was shortened by 4 bases and J by 9 bases, with 23 bases between the two germline ends. The CDR3 spans 16 residues. CDR3 bases: TGTGCCAGCAGCGCCGCCGGGACACCGACCTTGGGTGAGCAGTTCTTC. Translation: CASSAAGTPTLGEQFF.

The chain couples TRBV5-6 to TRBJ1-2, with D unresolved. Germline assignment: CDR1 SGHDT and CDR2 YYEEEE. V gave up 3 bases and J gave up 0 bases, with 9 bases separating them. CDR3 length equals 14 residues. CDR3 sequence: CASSYGPTNYGYTF. In DNA form, the CDR3 reads TGTGCCAGCAGCTACGGACCCACTAACTATGGCTACACCTTC. Full variable domain (rest looked up from reference TRBV5-6 and TRBJ1-2): DAGVTQSPTHLIKTRGQQVTLRCSPKSGHDTVSWYQQALGQGPQFIFQYYEEEERQRGNFPDRFSGHQFPNYSSELNVNALLLGDSALYLCASSYGPTNYGYTFGSGTRLTVV.

The rearrangement joins TRBV7-2 to TRBJ1-6, with 9 positions matching TRBD1. Trimming cost V 4 bases and J 7 bases; bases outside gene matches: 8. The CDR3 is 16 amino acids. The germline V gene has CDR1 SGHTA and CDR2 FQGNSA. CDR3 bases: TGTGCCAGCAGCTATGGGACAGGGCTATCGAATTCACCCCTCCACTTT. Protein: CASSYGTGLSNSPLHF.

CDR3 sequence: CASSHPARPEEQFF. CDR3 DNA: TGCGCCAGCAGCCATCCAGCGAGGCCGGAGGAGCAGTTCTTC. The chain carries TRBV4-1 and TRBJ2-1; the D is unclear. The CDR3 length is 14 residues. Per germline, CDR1 MGHRA and CDR2 YSYEKL. V lost 3 bases, J lost 10 bases, and 16 bases lay in between.

This chain connects TRBV19 to TRBJ1-1, with D unresolved. V lost 7 bases to trimming and J lost 2 bases, with 5 bases between them. The CDR3 covers 11 residues. Germline V gives CDR1 LNHDA, CDR2 SQIVND (reference sequence). Written as DNA, the CDR3 is TGTGCCAGTATCGACAACACTGAAGCTTTCTTT. Its protein is CASIDNTEAFF.

The rearrangement uses TRBV19 and TRBJ2-7, with D possibly being TRBD1 or TRBD2 (5 bases each). CDR1 LNHDA and CDR2 SQIVND come from the germline V gene (reference sequence). Trimming shortened V by 3 bases and J by 1 base, and 13 bases separated the two germline ends. CDR3 size: 15 residues. CDR3 region: CASSIRDGRSYEQYF. The CDR3, as DNA: TGTGCCAGTAGTATCCGGGACGGCCGGTCCTACGAGCAGTACTTC.

The chain combines TRBV6-1 with TRBJ1-2; D is uncertain. This CDR3 region has 13 residues. From germline, CDR1 is MNHNS and CDR2 SASEGT. Trimming removed 6 bases at V and 6 bases at J, with 14 bases between. CDR3 loop: CASSIHKPDGYTF. Here the CDR3 DNA reads TGTGCCAGCAGCATACATAAGCCGGATGGCTACACCTTC.

With respect to this clone: Other DNA sequences in this specimen translate into the identical CDR3. The chain employs TRBV28 and TRBJ2-3; D not certain. The CDR3 covers 12 residues. With 5 bases removed from V and 4 bases from J, the gap between germline ends came to 7 bases. Germline CDR1 is MDHEN and CDR2 is SYDVKM. The CDR3 protein is CASSQLADTQYF. CDR3 sequence (DNA): TGTGCCAGCAGTCAGCTCGCAGATACGCAGTATTTT.

The chain is built from TRBV18 and TRBJ2-1; D uncertain. CDR1 and CDR2 from the germline V gene are KGHSH and LQKENI. V was clipped by 2 bases and J by 8 bases, with 16 bases between them. This CDR3 has 15 amino acids. The CDR3 bases are TGTGCCAGCTCACCAGGCACTCAGACATCGGATGAGCAGTTCTTC. Its protein is CASSPGTQTSDEQFF. Full variable domain (rest looked up from reference TRBV18 and TRBJ2-1): NAGVMQNPRHLVRRRGQEARLRCSPMKGHSHVYWYRQLPEEGLKFMVYLQKENIIDESGMPKERFSAEFPKEGPSILRIQQVVRGDSAAYFCASSPGTQTSDEQFFGPGTRLTVL.

This clone appeared once. J is TRBJ2-3 and V is TRBV5-4, with D tentatively TRBD2 (5 bases). Germline V lookup: CDR1 SGHNT, CDR2 YYREEE (reference sequence). There are 15 residues in the CDR3. Between the trimmed V and J ends, which lost 4 bases and 2 bases, there was a span of 14 bases. CDR3: CASSPSERFTDTQYF. CDR3 nucleotide sequence: TGTGCCAGCAGCCCCTCGGAGCGGTTCACAGATACGCAGTATTTT.

The chain is built from TRBV5-6 and TRBJ2-2, with D tentatively TRBD2 (5 bases). The CDR3 loop spans 16 amino acids. Germline assignment: CDR1 SGHDT and CDR2 YYEEEE. V was cut by 4 bases and J by 4 bases, with 17 bases left in between. The CDR3 is CASSHGSVRGTGELFF. CDR3 in DNA: TGTGCCAGCAGCCATGGGAGTGTCCGGGGCACCGGGGAGCTGTTTTTT.

This clone was observed a few times. This sequence joins TRBV12-2 and TRBJ1-4. TRBV12-2 is a pseudogene segment. The CDR3 has 14 amino acids. For the CDR3, the DNA is TGTGCAAGTCGCCCCCGGCCCCCCAACGAAAAACTGTTTTTT. It codes for CASRPRPPNEKLFF.

The rearrangement joins TRBV2 to TRBJ1-4; a possible D gene is TRBD1 (5 bases). V lost 5 bases and J 7 bases, leaving 14 bases between the germline ends. The germline CDR1 and CDR2 sequences are SNHLY and FYNNEI. CDR3 size: 14 residues. CDR3 coding DNA: TGTGCCAGCAGTTTTGGCAGGGTTGGTGAAAAACTGTTTTTT. Translation gives CASSFGRVGEKLFF. Complete variable domain (other parts from reference TRBV2 and TRBJ1-4): EPEVTQTPSHQVTQMGQEVILRCVPISNHLYFYWYRQILGQKVEFLVSFYNNEISEKSEIFDDQFSVERPDGSNFTLKIRSTKLEDSAMYFCASSFGRVGEKLFFGSGTQLSVL.

This chain uses TRBV5-1 with TRBJ2-2; a weak D match, TRBD1 (6 bases). V gave up 0 bases and J gave up 5 bases, with 14 bases separating them. The V gene's germline CDR1 is SGHRS and CDR2 YFSETQ. This CDR3 has 16 residues. Here the CDR3 reads CASSLGQGRGTGELFF. The CDR3 DNA reads as TGCGCCAGCAGCTTGGGGCAGGGGCGAGGGACCGGGGAGCTGTTTTTT.

The J gene is TRBJ1-1, the V gene TRBV5-1; 9 bases fit TRBD1. V shed 0 bases, J shed 10 bases, and the junction held 16 bases outside the gene matches. From germline, CDR1 is SGHRS and CDR2 YFSETQ. The CDR3 is 17 residues long. The CDR3 loop reads CASSLEGLWGTGNTAFF. As DNA, the CDR3 is TGCGCCAGCAGCTTGGAAGGATTGTGGGGGACAGGGAATACAGCTTTCTTT. The complete variable domain, with remaining parts taken from reference TRBV5-1 and TRBJ1-1, reads KAGVTQTPRYLIKTRGQQVTLSCSPISGHRSVSWYQQTPGQGLQFLFEYFSETQRNKGNFPGRFSGRQFSNSRSEMNVSTLELGDSALYLCASSLEGLWGTGNTAFFGQGTRLTVV.

J is TRBJ2-7 and V is TRBV7-6; the match to TRBD1 covers 10 bases. Germline CDR1 and CDR2: SGHVS and FNYEAQ. This CDR3 has 15 amino acids. J lost 4 bases, V lost 5 bases, and 8 bases had no gene match. The CDR3, as DNA: TGTGCCAGCAGCCCACTTGGACAGGGGGTGTACGAGCAGTACTTC. It codes for CASSPLGQGVYEQYF.